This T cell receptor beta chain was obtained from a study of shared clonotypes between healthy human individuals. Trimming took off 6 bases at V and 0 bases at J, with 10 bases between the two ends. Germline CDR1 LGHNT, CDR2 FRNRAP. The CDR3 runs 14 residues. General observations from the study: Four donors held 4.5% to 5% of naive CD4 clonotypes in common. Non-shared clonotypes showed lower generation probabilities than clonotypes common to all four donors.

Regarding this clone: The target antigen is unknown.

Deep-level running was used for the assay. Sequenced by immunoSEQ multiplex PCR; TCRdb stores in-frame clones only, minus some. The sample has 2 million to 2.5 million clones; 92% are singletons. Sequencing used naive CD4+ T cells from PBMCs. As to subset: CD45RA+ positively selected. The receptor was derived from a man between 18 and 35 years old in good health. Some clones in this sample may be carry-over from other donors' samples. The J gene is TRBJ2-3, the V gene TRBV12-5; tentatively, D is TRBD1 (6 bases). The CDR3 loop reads CASGTGWSTDTQYF. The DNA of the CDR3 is TGTGCTAGTGGGACAGGTTGGAGCACAGATACGCAGTATTTT.